These 9 T cell receptor beta chains came from one sample sequenced in a study of shared clonotypes between healthy human individuals. Here immunoSEQ multiplex PCR was the method, and the copy in TCRdb shows in-frame clones only, minus some. The data show some 500,000 clones, around 77% seen once. Material for sequencing was PBMCs. The receptors were sampled from a woman aged 40 to 55 in good health. Some clones in this sample may be carry-over from other donors' samples.

Concerning this clone: The likely explanation is a read error, given a far larger clone one base away. It is likely a read error, because the conserved phenylalanine at the end of the CDR3 is missing. J is TRBJ2-7 and V is TRBV28; D not certain. There are 11 residues in the CDR3. Germline lookup yields CDR1 MDHEN and CDR2 SYDVKM. With 5 bases removed from V and 3 bases from J, the gap between germline ends came to 5 bases. In nucleotides, the CDR3 is TGTGCCAGCAGTCCCCTCTACGAGCAGTACCTC. Residues: CASSPLYEQYL.

The chain employs TRBV5-6 and TRBJ2-5; D gene uncertain. The germline V gene encodes CDR1 SGHDT and CDR2 YYEEEE. The V end was cut by 0 bases, the J end by 13 bases, with 16 bases between. CDR3 length: 13 amino acids. CDR3 DNA: TGTGCCAGCAGCTTGGACAGTATTTACGAGCGGTACTTC. This encodes CASSLDSIYERYF.

Comments on this clone: A far larger clone is one base from this, pointing to a likely read error. Other DNA variants within this sample encode the same CDR3. V usage is TRBV30 and J usage is TRBJ1-1; no definite D call. The CDR3 length is 13 residues. Germline CDR1 GTSNPN, CDR2 SVGIG (reference sequence). This CDR3 reads CASRHPQNTEAFF. The DNA of the CDR3 is TGTGCCTCAAGACACCCCCAGAACACTGAAGCTTTCTTC.

V gene TRBV7-8 combines with J gene TRBJ2-3; 7 bases fit TRBD1. Germline-derived CDR1 and CDR2 are SGHVS and FQNEAQ. The CDR3 sequence is 14 residues long. V was clipped by 5 bases and J by 1 base; unmatched bases: 3. CDR3 loop: CASSVDRGTDTQYF. CDR3 sequence (DNA): TGTGCCAGCAGCGTAGACAGGGGCACAGATACGCAGTATTTT.

Points on this clone: The sample contains more than one DNA sequence encoding this CDR3. The chain joins TRBV6-4 to TRBJ2-2, with TRBD2 as a possible D gene (6 bases). The CDR3 extends over 13 amino acids. Germline CDR1 MRHNA, CDR2 SNTAGT. V was trimmed by 4 bases and J by 3 bases, leaving 6 bases between them. The CDR3: CASSAGDTGELFF. The CDR3 DNA sequence: TGTGCCAGCAGTGCGGGAGACACCGGGGAGCTGTTTTTT.

This chain uses TRBV2 with TRBJ2-7; 10 nucleotides match TRBD2. The junction had 8 bases not matched to a gene; V was cut back by 4 bases and J by 2 bases. Germline CDR1 and CDR2: SNHLY and FYNNEI. The CDR3 has 16 residues. Here the CDR3 reads CASSVASGSHTYEQYF. The CDR3 region has the DNA TGTGCCAGCAGTGTGGCTAGCGGGAGTCACACCTACGAGCAGTACTTC.

The chain uses TRBV5-1 and TRBJ2-5; no reliable D call. V lost 1 base, J lost 4 bases, and 14 bases lay in between. The CDR3 contains 15 residues. Germline loops: CDR1 SGHRS, CDR2 YFSETQ. CDR3 loop: CASSLSADPGETQYF. The CDR3 coding sequence is TGCGCCAGCAGCTTGTCAGCCGATCCAGGAGAGACCCAGTACTTC.

The chain uses TRBV27 and TRBJ2-7, with 7 bases aligning to TRBD2. V was clipped by 4 bases and J by 6 bases; unmatched bases: 9. From germline, CDR1 is MNHEY and CDR2 SMNVEV (reference sequence). This CDR3 is built from 14 residues. CDR3 residues: CASSSFRGGSEQYF. The CDR3 DNA reads TGTGCCAGCAGTTCCTTCCGGGGAGGGTCCGAGCAGTACTTC.

This clone was seen repeatedly, ten times or more. This sequence joins TRBV11-2 and TRBJ2-7, with a possible D match to TRBD2 (6 bases). The V gene's germline CDR1 is SGHAT and CDR2 FQNNGV. The CDR3 spans 15 residues. Deletions cut 1 base from V and 6 bases from J, with 16 bases between. The CDR3 protein is CASSLVRDFSPEQYF. As DNA, the CDR3 is TGTGCCAGCAGCTTAGTCCGGGACTTCTCCCCCGAGCAGTACTTC.